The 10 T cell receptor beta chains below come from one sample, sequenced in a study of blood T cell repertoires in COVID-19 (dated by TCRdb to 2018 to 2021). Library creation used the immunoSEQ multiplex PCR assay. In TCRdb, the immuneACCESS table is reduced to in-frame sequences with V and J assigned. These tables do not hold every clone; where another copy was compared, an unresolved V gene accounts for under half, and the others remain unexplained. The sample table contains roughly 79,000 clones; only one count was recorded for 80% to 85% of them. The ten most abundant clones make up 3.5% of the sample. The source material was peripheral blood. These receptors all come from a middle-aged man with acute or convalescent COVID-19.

DNA for the CDR3: TGTGCCAGTAGTATAGATGACTTTAACAGGGACTATGGCTACACCTTC. This translates into CASSIDDFNRDYGYTF. The J gene is TRBJ1-2, the V gene TRBV19; D may be TRBD1 (6 bases). The V end was cut by 0 bases, the J end by 3 bases, with 14 bases between. The CDR3 loop spans 16 amino acids. The V gene's germline CDR1 is LNHDA and CDR2 SQIVND (reference sequence).

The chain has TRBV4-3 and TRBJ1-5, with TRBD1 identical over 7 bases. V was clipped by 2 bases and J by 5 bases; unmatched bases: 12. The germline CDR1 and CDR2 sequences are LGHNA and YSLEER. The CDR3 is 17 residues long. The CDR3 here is CASSQSLLRGYDQPQHF. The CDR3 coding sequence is TGCGCCAGCAGCCAATCCCTCCTCAGGGGGTATGATCAGCCCCAGCATTTT.

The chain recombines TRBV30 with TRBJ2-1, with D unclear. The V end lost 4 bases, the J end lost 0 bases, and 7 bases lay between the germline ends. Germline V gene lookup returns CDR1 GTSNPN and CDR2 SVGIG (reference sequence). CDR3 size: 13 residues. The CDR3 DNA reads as TGTGCCTGGACCCCCAGCTCCTACAATGAGCAGTTCTTC. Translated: CAWTPSSYNEQFF.

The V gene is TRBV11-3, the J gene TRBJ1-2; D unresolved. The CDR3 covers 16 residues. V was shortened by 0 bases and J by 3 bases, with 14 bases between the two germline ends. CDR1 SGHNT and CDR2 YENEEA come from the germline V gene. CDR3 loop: CASSLDQWGADYGYTF. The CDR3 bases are TGTGCCAGCAGCTTAGATCAATGGGGAGCAGACTATGGCTACACCTTC.

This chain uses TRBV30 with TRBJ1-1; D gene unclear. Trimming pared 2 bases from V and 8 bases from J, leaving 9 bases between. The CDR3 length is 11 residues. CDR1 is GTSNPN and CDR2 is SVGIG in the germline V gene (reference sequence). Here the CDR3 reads CAWSKIAEAFF. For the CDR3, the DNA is TGTGCCTGGAGTAAGATTGCGGAAGCTTTCTTT.

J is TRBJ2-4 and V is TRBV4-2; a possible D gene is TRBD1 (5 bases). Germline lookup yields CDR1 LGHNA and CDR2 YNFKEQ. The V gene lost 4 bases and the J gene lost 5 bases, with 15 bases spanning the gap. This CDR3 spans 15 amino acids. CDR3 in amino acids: CASSPYQTEQNIQYF. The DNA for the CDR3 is TGTGCCAGCAGCCCGTATCAGACAGAGCAAAACATTCAGTACTTC.

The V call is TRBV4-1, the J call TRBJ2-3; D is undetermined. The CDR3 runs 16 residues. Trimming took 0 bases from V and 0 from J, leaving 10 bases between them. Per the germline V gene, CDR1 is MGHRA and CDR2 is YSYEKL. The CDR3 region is CASSQEGAPSTDTQYF. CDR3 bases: TGCGCCAGCAGCCAAGAAGGAGCGCCTAGCACAGATACGCAGTATTTT.

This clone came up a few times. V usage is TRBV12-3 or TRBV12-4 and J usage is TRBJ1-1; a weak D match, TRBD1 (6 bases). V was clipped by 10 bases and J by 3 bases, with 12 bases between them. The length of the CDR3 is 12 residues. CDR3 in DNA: TGTGCCACCACAGGGCCGTACACTGAAGCTTTCTTT. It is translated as CATTGPYTEAFF.

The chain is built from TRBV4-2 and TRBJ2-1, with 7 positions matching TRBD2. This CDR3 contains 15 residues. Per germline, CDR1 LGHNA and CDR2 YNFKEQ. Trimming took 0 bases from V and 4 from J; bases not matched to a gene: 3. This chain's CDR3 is CASSQEGRGYNEQFF. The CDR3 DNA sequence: TGTGCCAGCAGCCAAGAAGGGCGGGGGTACAATGAGCAGTTCTTC.

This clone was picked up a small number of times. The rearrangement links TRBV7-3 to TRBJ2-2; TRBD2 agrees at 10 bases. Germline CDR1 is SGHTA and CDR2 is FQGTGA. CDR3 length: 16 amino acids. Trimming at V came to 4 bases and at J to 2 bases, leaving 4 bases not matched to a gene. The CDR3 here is CASSSSGGHNTGELFF. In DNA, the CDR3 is TGTGCCAGCAGCTCTAGCGGGGGACATAACACCGGGGAGCTGTTTTTT.